The clone carrying this T cell receptor beta chain was seen just once. No antigen is known for it. These data originate in a study of CD8+ T cells in alopecia areata. Once RNA had been extracted, it was reverse transcribed into cDNA to act as the sequencing template. Profiling relied on immunoSEQ multiplex PCR, and the TCRdb table lists in-frame clones only, not all of them. The sample lists some 170,000 clones; roughly 50% were seen once. General study points: Many expanded lesional clones stayed in scalp and blood while on tofacitinib. For patients receiving tofacitinib, scalp clonality and expanded CD8+ clones among the top 100 significantly decreased. Having just one nonresponder leaves the connection between baseline CD8+ expansion and response unresolved.

The V and J ends lost 5 bases and 8 bases, in that order; junction bases with no gene match: 8. Looked up from germline, CDR1 is MNHNS and CDR2 is SASEGT. The CDR3 runs to 14 residues. Indicated treatment: oral pan-JAK inhibitor, 5-10 mg twice daily. It was from PBMCs that CD4+ and CD8+ T cells were sorted. The source material was CD4+ T cells sorted from blood, sampled at approximately week 60, from a patient treated with tofacitinib. The sequence was collected from a human donor with alopecia areata. The chain is built from TRBV6-1 and TRBJ1-4, with TRBD1 matching over 7 bases. CDR3 DNA sequence: TGTGCCAGCAGTCGAGGGGGCCCGAGGGAAAAACTGTTTTTT. Translated, it gives CASSRGGPREKLFF.